The sequence of this T cell receptor (beta chain) was determined in a study of blood T cell repertoires in COVID-19. Turning to the study itself: T cells, B-cell-depleted T cells, or PBMCs supplied cDNA or gDNA.

CDR3 length equals 15 residues. Germline assignment: CDR1 SGHRS and CDR2 YFSETQ. The V gene end was trimmed by 1 base and the J gene end by 3 bases; junction bases not matched to a gene: 4. The sample holds a few counts of this clone. The data were produced by immunoSEQ multiplex PCR, yet TCRdb's version contains in-frame clones alone and is incomplete. Of about 180,000 clones in the sample, approximately 80% were seen once. V usage is TRBV5-1 and J usage is TRBJ2-5; 9 bases are shared with TRBD1. This clonotype was obtained from a human donor in a cohort sampled during active COVID-19. The sample was peripheral blood. CDR3 DNA: TGCGCCAGCAGCTTGCAGGGGACAGGGAAAGAGACCCAGTACTTC. Translation gives CASSLQGTGKETQYF.